This TCR beta chain was identified in a study of glioma-infiltrating T cells after dendritic cell vaccination. Across the whole study: Samples are from glioblastoma patients in Phase I and II dendritic cell vaccine trials. Autologous tumor lysate-pulsed dendritic cell vaccination was given between the early 2000s and the early 2010s.

This clone appeared once. Time point specified: after dendritic cell vaccination, including at tumor progression/relapse. Only patients with spare fresh-frozen tumor and over two years of follow-up were included. No glioblastoma patient carried an isocitrate dehydrogenase mutation. TCRdb keeps only in-frame clones here, not all; method: immunoSEQ multiplex PCR. The table lists around 90,000 clones, about 81% of them singletons. Germline assignment: CDR1 SGHNT and CDR2 YENEEA. CDR3 size: 15 residues. After removal of 2 bases from V and 5 bases from J, the junction contained 6 bases not matched to a gene.

This TCR was sampled from a human donor with glioblastoma. This material consisted of blood, taken after dendritic cell vaccination. The rearrangement links TRBV11-3 to TRBJ2-1; 7 positions agree with TRBD2. The CDR3 sequence: CASSLFASGDNEQFF. The CDR3 nucleotides are TGTGCCAGCAGCTTATTTGCTAGCGGAGACAATGAGCAGTTCTTC.